This TCR beta chain originates from a study of T cells after yellow fever vaccination. Findings of the study overall: Relatively few clonotypes were ones that appeared in both CD4 and CD8 compartments. One caveat is that FACS-sorted repertoires could contain abundant clonotypes contaminating from the bulk population. After the booster, roughly 96% of CD4 and roughly nine tenths of CD8 primary-response clones were re-detected. Weaker, the secondary response peaked sooner, at day 5 versus 15.

This clonotype came up many times. The antigen is unknown. TCRdb used MiXCR to reprocess the 5' RACE reads, holding one entry per CDR3 protein. The sample lists some 600,000 distinct CDR3 sequences; about 12% were seen once. CDR3 length: 14 residues. V lost 2 bases and J 0 bases, leaving 7 bases between the germline ends. Germline assignment: CDR1 SGHRS and CDR2 YFSETQ. The sequencing used PBMCs, collected on the day of the yellow fever booster vaccination. The sequence derives from a man under 40 who received the YFV17D yellow fever vaccine. This chain joins TRBV5-1 and TRBJ2-3; D not certain. The CDR3: CASSFNPSTDTQYF. CDR3 coding DNA: TGCGCCAGCAGCTTCAACCCTAGCACAGATACGCAGTATTTT.